This paragraph reports one T cell receptor (beta chain). Its target is not known. The data belong to a study of identical twins. The CDR3 sequence is 15 residues long. V trimming: 6 bases; J trimming: 5 bases; junction bases outside the gene matches: 11. Looked up from germline, CDR1 is MNHNS and CDR2 is SASEGT. General study results and limits: Excess twin sharing in beta out-of-frame sequences was weaker. The authors drew conclusions from cross-sectional statistical analysis rather than following the same donors.

TCRdb re-analysed the 5' RACE reads in MiXCR, keeping a single row per CDR3 protein. The sample contains hundreds of thousands of distinct CDR3 sequences, about 20% of which appear only once. The same data also went into a second study, on T cells expressing NK-cell markers. As that report states: Seven donors tested HCMV-seropositive and one tested seronegative among the eight sequenced. Dominant NKG2C+ clonotype frequencies of roughly 1.0-8% of CD8+ T cells were measured in about six donors.

This receptor was obtained from a woman between 18 and 29 years old in good health. The chain employs TRBV6-1 and TRBJ2-5; 8 nucleotides line up with TRBD2. Sequenced: PBMCs. In DNA, the CDR3 is TGTGCCAGCAGATTTAGCGGGGCCCCGGCGGAGACCCAGTACTTC. This sequence encodes CASRFSGAPAETQYF.